Listed below are T cell receptor beta chains from one sample, sequenced in a study of blood T cell repertoires in COVID-19. Clones were sequenced by immunoSEQ multiplex PCR, and TCRdb holds only the in-frame ones, with some missing. The sample yields more than 150,000 clones, around 79% seen once. Sequencing used peripheral blood. Receptors were obtained from a woman in her 70s with acute or convalescent COVID-19. The CDR3 runs from the conserved cysteine through the conserved F or W. A D gene is named only where the DNA matches it firmly.

d_call j_call v_call cdr3_nt cdr3_aa
- TRBJ1-6 TRBV5-1 TGCGCCAGCAGCTTGTCTCAGGGTAACAATTCACCCCTCCACTTT CASSLSQGNNSPLHF
- TRBJ2-7 TRBV27 TGTGCCACCCGAACCACAGGGCCCTCAGGGCGTACCTACGAGCAGTACTTC CATRTTGPSGRTYEQYF
- TRBJ2-7 TRBV7-3 TGTGCCAGCAGCGCGGGACTTTTCTACGAGCAGTACTTC CASSAGLFYEQYF
TRBD1 TRBJ2-7 TRBV7-3 TGTGCCAGCAGCTTAAGGGGCGGACTTACAGGGGGGCAGTACTTC CASSLRGGLTGGQYF
- TRBJ1-1 TRBV15 TGTGCCACCAGTGCTTACAGCTATCAGAACACTGAAGCTTTCTTT CATSAYSYQNTEAFF
- TRBJ2-5 TRBV7-9 TGTGCCAGCATCCATTTCACGGGAAAGACCCAGTACTTC CASIHFTGKTQYF
- TRBJ2-3 TRBV6-5 TGTGCCAGCACTACCGATTGGGGGGCAGATACGCAGTATTTT CASTTDWGADTQYF
- TRBJ2-5 TRBV5-1 TGCGCCAGCAGCTCACCGATGGACATACAAGAGACCCAGTACTTC CASSSPMDIQETQYF
TRBD1 TRBJ1-2 TRBV4-1 TGCGCCAGCAGCCAGGATGACAGGGTGTATGGCTACACCTTC CASSQDDRVYGYTF
- TRBJ2-1 TRBV3-1/TRBV3-2 TGTGCCAGCAGCCGGAGGGTGGATGAGCAGTTCTTC CASSRRVDEQFF
TRBD1 TRBJ1-3 TRBV7-2 TGTGCCAGCAGCCAAATTCCGGGACAGATTCTCTCTGGAAACACCATATATTTT CASSQIPGQILSGNTIYF
TRBD1 TRBJ2-6 TRBV29-1 TGCAGCGTCACCGGGACAGGGGGCGCTGGGGCCAACGTCCTGACTTTC CSVTGTGGAGANVLTF
- TRBJ1-2 TRBV19 TGTGCCAGTAGTATGCGGGGGAAAGAAGGCTACACCTTC CASSMRGKEGYTF
- TRBJ2-7 TRBV3-1/TRBV3-2 TGTGCCAGCAGCCAAGCCCTGGGGGGGCTCACCTACGAGCAGTACTTC CASSQALGGLTYEQYF
TRBD1 TRBJ1-1 TRBV28 TGTGCCAGCAGTCGGAACAGGGGCCCTCGCACTGAAGCTTTCTTT CASSRNRGPRTEAFF
TRBD1 TRBJ1-5 TRBV19 TGTGCCAGTAGTCTGGACAGGGGAATCAATCAGCCCCAGCATTTT CASSLDRGINQPQHF
- TRBJ2-2 TRBV7-3 TGTGCCAGCAGCTTATATCGATTTGGAGGGGACGCCGGGGAGCTGTTTTTT CASSLYRFGGDAGELFF